The 22 T cell receptor beta chains reported below all come from one sample, sequenced in a study of OX40 agonist ivuxolimab in advanced cancers. This table comes from immunoSEQ multiplex PCR, and its TCRdb copy is limited to in-frame clones, with some not included. The sample has roughly 60,000 clones; roughly 90% are singletons. This specimen consisted of CD4+ or CD8+ T cells sorted from blood, obtained in a trial of the OX40 agonist ivuxolimab. These receptors all stem from an adult with an advanced solid tumor such as melanoma, head and neck, liver or kidney cancer.

The CDR3 nucleotides read TGTGCCACCAGCAGATCCAAGGACCCCGCGGACGAGCAGTACTTC. Translating gives CATSRSKDPADEQYF. The chain couples TRBV15 to TRBJ2-7; no reliable D call. CDR1 is LNHNV and CDR2 is YYDKDF in the germline V gene (reference sequence). The CDR3 contains 15 residues. Trimming removed 2 bases from V and 5 bases from J, with 16 bases in between.

The chain couples TRBV27 to TRBJ1-5; possible D gene TRBD1, 5 bases. CDR3 size: 17 residues. Trimming removed 0 bases from V and 7 bases from J, with 19 bases in between. The germline V gene encodes CDR1 MNHEY and CDR2 SMNVEV (reference sequence). The CDR3 nucleotides read TGTGCCAGCAGTTTATCGCAATACAGGTTTCCAAAGCAGCCCCAGCATTTT. It specifies CASSLSQYRFPKQPQHF.

The chain recombines TRBV6-5 with TRBJ1-1; 7 bases are a match to TRBD1. Germline CDR1 MNHEY, CDR2 SVGAGI. CDR3 length: 15 residues. Trimming at V came to 0 bases and at J to 10 bases, leaving 11 bases not matched to a gene. The CDR3 loop reads CASSYSYRTGGGAFF. Written as DNA, the CDR3 is TGTGCCAGCAGTTACTCATACCGGACAGGCGGGGGAGCTTTCTTT.

The J gene is TRBJ2-1, the V gene TRBV5-1, with TRBD2 identical over 9 bases. This CDR3 is 16 amino acids long. The germline CDR1 and CDR2 sequences are SGHRS and YFSETQ. Trimming removed 3 bases from V and 0 bases from J; junction bases left unmatched: 4. CDR3 in amino acids: CASSSSGTSSYNEQFF. CDR3 in DNA: TGCGCCAGCAGCTCTAGCGGGACTAGCTCCTACAATGAGCAGTTCTTC.

CDR3 DNA: TGCAGCGCTGTCGAGGGGAGTGGACAGGAAAAACTGTTTTTT. The encoded protein is CSAVEGSGQEKLFF. The rearrangement uses TRBV29-1 and TRBJ1-4; the D gene is possibly TRBD1 (6 bases). The CDR3 runs to 14 residues. With 7 bases removed from V and 8 bases from J, the gap between germline ends came to 20 bases. Germline CDR1 is SQVTM and CDR2 is ANQGSEA.

This sequence joins TRBV2 and TRBJ2-3; no firm D call. The germline V gene encodes CDR1 SNHLY and CDR2 FYNNEI. CDR3 length: 16 amino acids. V was trimmed by 4 bases and J by 0 bases, leaving 14 bases between them. In DNA, the CDR3 is TGTGCCAGCAGTGTTTATGGAGTTACTAGCACAGATACGCAGTATTTT. This codes for CASSVYGVTSTDTQYF. The complete variable domain, with remaining parts taken from reference TRBV2 and TRBJ2-3, reads EPEVTQTPSHQVTQMGQEVILRCVPISNHLYFYWYRQILGQKVEFLVSFYNNEISEKSEIFDDQFSVERPDGSNFTLKIRSTKLEDSAMYFCASSVYGVTSTDTQYFGPGTRLTVL.

A single count supports this clone. The rearrangement joins TRBV27 to TRBJ2-2; D not certain. Trimming removed 7 bases from V and 2 bases from J, with 14 bases in between. Germline loops: CDR1 MNHEY, CDR2 SMNVEV (reference sequence). The CDR3 contains 15 residues. The CDR3 DNA reads as TGTGCCAGCAAGGAGAGGCAAAGTAACACCGGGGAGCTGTTTTTT. It is translated as CASKERQSNTGELFF.

This clone is a singleton in its sample. The chain couples TRBV5-8 to TRBJ2-4, with D tentatively TRBD1 (5 bases). Germline CDR1 SGHTS, CDR2 YDEGEE. V was shortened by 5 bases and J by 5 bases, with 17 bases between the two germline ends. The CDR3 runs 15 residues. This CDR3 is CASSRITGSQNIQYF. The CDR3 DNA is TGTGCCAGCAGTCGCATAACAGGTAGCCAAAACATTCAGTACTTC.

This sequence joins TRBV5-4 and TRBJ1-5; 7 bases agree with TRBD1. The trim removed 3 bases at V and 3 bases at J, leaving 3 bases unmatched. Germline CDR1 SGHNT, CDR2 YYREEE (reference sequence). The CDR3 is 14 amino acids. The CDR3 is CASSSDRLNQPQHF. The CDR3 DNA is TGTGCCAGCAGCTCGGACAGGCTCAATCAGCCCCAGCATTTT.

This rearrangement joins TRBV21-1 to TRBJ1-5. TRBV21-1 is recorded as a pseudogene. This CDR3 has 11 amino acids. CDR3 nucleotide sequence: TGTGCCAGCAGTAATAATCAGCCCCAGCATTTT. It specifies CASSNNQPQHF.

This chain joins TRBV7-2 and TRBJ1-4; 10 bases match TRBD1. The CDR3 loop spans 17 amino acids. Germline V CDR1 and CDR2: SGHTA, FQGNSA. Trimming took 5 bases from V and 0 from J; bases not matched to a gene: 6. CDR3 nucleotides: TGTGCCAGCAGCAGACAGGGGGCAGCCGCAACTAATGAAAAACTGTTTTTT. It translates to CASSRQGAAATNEKLFF.

V gene TRBV7-2 combines with J gene TRBJ1-6, with 9 bases aligning to TRBD1. V was clipped by 5 bases and J by 15 bases; unmatched bases: 14. Germline CDR1 and CDR2: SGHTA and FQGNSA. CDR3 size: 15 residues. CDR3 coding DNA: TGTGCCAGCAGCCCTACCGGGACAGGGAGTATTCACCTCCACTTT. Translation: CASSPTGTGSIHLHF.

This chain joins TRBV6-5 and TRBJ2-5, with TRBD2 matching over 9 bases. V gave up 2 bases and J gave up 3 bases; unmatched junction bases: 7. Germline V gene sequence: CDR1 MNHEY, CDR2 SVGAGI. The CDR3 has 16 amino acids. CDR3 amino acids: CASSYHGLASKETQYF. The CDR3 DNA reads TGTGCCAGCAGTTACCACGGACTAGCGAGTAAAGAGACCCAGTACTTC.

This chain joins TRBV27 and TRBJ2-5; 9 bases are a match to TRBD1. This CDR3 is 15 amino acids long. J was trimmed by 5 bases and V by 3 bases; bases with no gene match: 7. Germline V gene sequence: CDR1 MNHEY, CDR2 SMNVEV (reference sequence). CDR3 region: CASSFSQGAGETQYF. The CDR3 bases are TGTGCCAGCAGTTTTTCACAGGGGGCTGGCGAGACCCAGTACTTC.

The genes are TRBV7-2 and TRBJ2-1, with 9 bases identical to TRBD2. This CDR3 is built from 15 residues. V dropped 1 base and J dropped 9; count of bases not matched to a gene: 7. Per germline, CDR1 SGHTA and CDR2 FQGNSA. This chain's CDR3 is CASSLVSGSSAEQFF. The CDR3 coding sequence is TGTGCCAGCAGCTTAGTTAGCGGGAGTTCGGCTGAGCAGTTCTTC. Full variable domain (rest looked up from reference TRBV7-2 and TRBJ2-1): GAGVSQSPSNKVTEKGKDVELRCDPISGHTALYWYRQSLGQGLEFLIYFQGNSAPDKSGLPSDRFSAERTGGSVSTLTIQRTQQEDSAVYLCASSLVSGSSAEQFFGPGTRLTVL.

The rearrangement links TRBV19 to TRBJ2-1; 13 bases are a match to TRBD2. The J segment lost 4 bases and the V segment lost 9 bases, leaving 9 bases of the junction unmatched. Germline lookup yields CDR1 LNHDA and CDR2 SQIVND (reference sequence). This CDR3 contains 16 residues. CDR3 in DNA: TGTGCCAGCGGACTAGCGGGAGAGTCGGGGTACAATGAGCAGTTCTTC. Protein sequence: CASGLAGESGYNEQFF. Combining the CDR3 with reference TRBV19 and TRBJ2-1 gives the whole variable domain DGGITQSPKYLFRKEGQNVTLSCEQNLNHDAMYWYRQDPGQGLRLIYYSQIVNDFQKGDIAEGYSVSREKKESFPLTVTSAQKNPTAFYLCASGLAGESGYNEQFFGPGTRLTVL.

The rearrangement links TRBV4-1 to TRBJ1-2; no clear D gene. Germline V gene data show CDR1 as MGHRA and CDR2 as YSYEKL. The CDR3 sequence is 13 residues long. V shed 0 bases and J shed 2 bases, with 4 bases lying between them. CDR3 residues: CASSQEGNYGYTF. The CDR3 region has the DNA TGCGCCAGCAGCCAAGAGGGGAACTATGGCTACACCTTC.

V and J are TRBV13 and TRBJ2-6, with unresolved D. Germline values: CDR1 PRHDT, CDR2 FYEKMQ (reference sequence). V was clipped by 7 bases and J by 2 bases, with 9 bases between them. The CDR3 is made up of 14 amino acids. Here the CDR3 DNA reads TGTGCCAGCAACGACGGCGCTGGGGCCAACGTCCTGACTTTC. It yields the protein CASNDGAGANVLTF. Supplemented by reference TRBV13 and TRBJ2-6, the full variable domain reads AAGVIQSPRHLIKEKRETATLKCYPIPRHDTVYWYQQGPGQDPQFLISFYEKMQSDKGSIPDRFSAQQFSDYHSELNMSSLELGDSALYFCASNDGAGANVLTFGAGSRLTVL.

The chain joins TRBV7-9 to TRBJ2-7, with 10 bases that match TRBD2. The CDR3 extends over 15 amino acids. CDR1 SEHNR and CDR2 FQNEAQ come from the germline V gene (reference sequence). V lost 6 bases to trimming and J lost 6 bases; unmatched junction nucleotides: 11. The CDR3 nucleotides are TGTGCCAGCAGTTCAGTAGCGGGGGGAGGATCCGAGCAGTACTTC. Translated, it gives CASSSVAGGGSEQYF.

This clone was picked up one time. V is TRBV5-1 and J is TRBJ2-7; 11 bases fit TRBD2. The CDR3 has 15 amino acids. The trim removed 4 bases at V and 0 bases at J, leaving 3 bases unmatched. CDR1 and CDR2 from the germline V gene are SGHRS and YFSETQ. In DNA form, the CDR3 reads TGCGCCAGCAGCCCGACTAGCGGGAACTCCTACGAGCAGTACTTC. This codes for CASSPTSGNSYEQYF.

The chain uses TRBV5-1 and TRBJ2-5; 9 bases fit TRBD1. V gave up 2 bases and J gave up 5 bases; unmatched junction bases: 10. Germline-derived CDR1 and CDR2 are SGHRS and YFSETQ. This CDR3 has 16 residues. The CDR3 sequence: CASSFGTGLFVETQYF. The CDR3 coding sequence is TGCGCCAGCAGCTTCGGGACAGGGTTGTTTGTGGAGACCCAGTACTTC.

The chain uses TRBV7-6 and TRBJ2-1; D may be TRBD1 (5 bases). CDR3 length: 17 amino acids. The V end was cut by 5 bases, the J end by 2 bases, with 19 bases between. Germline CDR1 and CDR2: SGHVS and FNYEAQ. This chain's CDR3 is CASSPRRSGQTYNEQFF. In DNA, the CDR3 is TGTGCCAGCAGCCCCCGGCGTTCAGGGCAAACCTACAATGAGCAGTTCTTC.